Sequencing of this TCR beta chain was carried out in a study of blood T cell repertoires in COVID-19. Germline CDR1 is MNHEY and CDR2 is SVGEGT. Trimming pared 4 bases from V and 5 bases from J, leaving 8 bases between. CDR3 size: 12 residues. Some clones are missing from TCRdb's copy, which holds only in-frame ones; the method was immunoSEQ multiplex PCR. Of about 46,000 clones listed, approximately 85% were seen once; the top ten hold 15% to 19%. The genes are TRBV6-2 or TRBV6-3 and TRBJ1-1; D is unclear. Sequenced input: peripheral blood. The sequence came from a human donor in a cohort sampled during active COVID-19. The donor label of this sample is uncertain. The CDR3 bases are TGTGCCAGCAGTTCGGTGAGGACTGAAGCTTTCTTT. Amino acids: CASSSVRTEAFF.